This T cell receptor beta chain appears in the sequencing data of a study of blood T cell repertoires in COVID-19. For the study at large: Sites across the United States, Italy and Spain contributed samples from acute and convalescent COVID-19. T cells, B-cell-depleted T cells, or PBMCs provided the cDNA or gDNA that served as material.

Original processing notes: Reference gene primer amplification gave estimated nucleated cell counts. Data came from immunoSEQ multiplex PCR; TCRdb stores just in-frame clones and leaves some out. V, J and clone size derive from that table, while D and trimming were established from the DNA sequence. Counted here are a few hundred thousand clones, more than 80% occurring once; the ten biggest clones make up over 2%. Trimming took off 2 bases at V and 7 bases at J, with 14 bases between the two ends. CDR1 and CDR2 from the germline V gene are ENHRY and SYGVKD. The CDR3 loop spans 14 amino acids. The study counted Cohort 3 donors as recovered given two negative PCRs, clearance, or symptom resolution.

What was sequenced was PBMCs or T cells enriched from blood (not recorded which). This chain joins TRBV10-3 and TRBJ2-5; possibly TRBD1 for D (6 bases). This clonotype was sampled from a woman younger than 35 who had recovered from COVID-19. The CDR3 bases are TGTGCCATCAGTGAGGCCGGACAGTCATGGACCCAGTACTTC. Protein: CAISEAGQSWTQYF.